These T cell receptor beta chains were read from a single sample in a study of T cells after yellow fever vaccination. TCRdb used MiXCR to reprocess the 5' RACE reads, holding one entry per CDR3 protein. This sample carries about 360,000 distinct CDR3 sequences, around 6.4% of them seen once, and the ten largest clones take 15%. The specimen comprised PBMCs, sampled 5 days after the yellow fever booster vaccination. The origin of the receptors is a man aged 25-40 years who received the YFV17D yellow fever vaccine. Each CDR3 is given with its conserved first and last residue. Each record gives: CDR3 protein, CDR3 DNA, V gene, D gene, J gene, clone size. D genes are given only for firm matches. Size is stated for part of the rows, as once, few or many counts, or as a class when the clone is expanded.

CDR3aa: CSAREGALRETQYF; CDR3nt: TGCAGTGCTAGAGAGGGAGCGCTGCGAGAGACCCAGTACTTC; v_gene: TRBV20-1; d_gene: NA; j_gene: TRBJ2-5; abundance: NA
CDR3aa: CASSQVSSGQQYF; CDR3nt: TGCGCCAGCAGCCAAGTGTCTAGCGGGCAGCAGTACTTC; v_gene: TRBV4-3; d_gene: TRBD2; j_gene: TRBJ2-7; abundance: many
CDR3aa: CASSLGATGAETQYF; CDR3nt: TGCGCCAGCAGCTTGGGGGCGACAGGGGCAGAGACCCAGTACTTC; v_gene: TRBV5-1; d_gene: TRBD1; j_gene: TRBJ2-5; abundance: many
CDR3aa: CASSGRGRDYGYTF; CDR3nt: TGCGCCAGCAGCGGCAGGGGGCGAGACTATGGCTACACCTTC; v_gene: TRBV4-3; d_gene: TRBD1; j_gene: TRBJ1-2; abundance: many
CDR3aa: CASRSGPPWYEQYF; CDR3nt: TGTGCCAGCAGATCGGGACCACCTTGGTACGAGCAGTACTTC; v_gene: TRBV7-9; d_gene: NA; j_gene: TRBJ2-7; abundance: few
CDR3aa: CSAESVKTQYF; CDR3nt: TGCAGTGCTGAATCCGTAAAGACCCAGTACTTC; v_gene: TRBV20-1; d_gene: NA; j_gene: TRBJ2-5; abundance: many
CDR3aa: CAAREVTNTGELFF; CDR3nt: TGTGCCGCCCGGGAGGTTACGAACACCGGGGAGCTGTTTTTT; v_gene: TRBV10-3; d_gene: TRBD2; j_gene: TRBJ2-2; abundance: many
CDR3aa: CASSYNNEQFF; CDR3nt: TGTGCCAGCAGTTACAACAATGAGCAGTTCTTC; v_gene: TRBV5-1; d_gene: NA; j_gene: TRBJ2-1; abundance: many
CDR3aa: CASSLLRVSSYNEQFF; CDR3nt: TGTGCCAGCAGTCTATTACGGGTGAGCTCCTACAATGAGCAGTTCTTC; v_gene: TRBV7-9; d_gene: NA; j_gene: TRBJ2-1; abundance: few
CDR3aa: CASSEGASSGNTIYF; CDR3nt: TGTGCCAGCAGTGAAGGCGCAAGCTCTGGAAACACCATATATTTT; v_gene: TRBV2; d_gene: NA; j_gene: TRBJ1-3; abundance: NA
CDR3aa: CASSQTGTGINYGYTF; CDR3nt: TGCGCCAGCAGCCAAACCGGGACAGGCATAAATTATGGCTACACCTTC; v_gene: TRBV4-3; d_gene: TRBD1; j_gene: TRBJ1-2; abundance: NA
CDR3aa: CASSPRSGLLQETQYF; CDR3nt: TGTGCCAGCAGCCCCCGGTCGGGACTTCTTCAAGAGACCCAGTACTTC; v_gene: TRBV7-9; d_gene: NA; j_gene: TRBJ2-5; abundance: NA
CDR3aa: CSALKSGAGELFF; CDR3nt: TGCAGCGCCCTAAAGTCAGGGGCCGGGGAGCTGTTTTTT; v_gene: TRBV29-1; d_gene: NA; j_gene: TRBJ2-2; abundance: NA
CDR3aa: CASSSSGETDEQYF; CDR3nt: TGTGCCAGCAGCTCGTCGGGAGAAACGGACGAGCAGTACTTC; v_gene: TRBV9; d_gene: NA; j_gene: TRBJ2-7; abundance: few
CDR3aa: CSAREGAIQETQYF; CDR3nt: TGCAGTGCTAGAGAGGGCGCCATACAAGAGACCCAGTACTTC; v_gene: TRBV20-1; d_gene: NA; j_gene: TRBJ2-5; abundance: few
CDR3aa: CASSLAAGTTGELFF; CDR3nt: TGTGCCAGCAGCTTGGCGGCAGGGACCACCGGGGAGCTGTTTTTT; v_gene: TRBV5-4; d_gene: NA; j_gene: TRBJ2-2; abundance: NA
CDR3aa: CSASGASGVYEQFF; CDR3nt: TGCAGTGCTAGTGGCGCTAGCGGGGTCTATGAGCAGTTCTTC; v_gene: TRBV20-1; d_gene: TRBD2; j_gene: TRBJ2-1; abundance: NA
CDR3aa: CASSSGQGGSEQYF; CDR3nt: TGCGCCAGCAGCTCGGGACAGGGAGGGTCCGAGCAGTACTTC; v_gene: TRBV5-1; d_gene: TRBD1; j_gene: TRBJ2-7; abundance: many
CDR3aa: CASSLRLAGVIEQFF; CDR3nt: TGTGCCAGCAGTTTGAGACTAGCGGGAGTTATTGAGCAGTTCTTC; v_gene: TRBV27; d_gene: TRBD2; j_gene: TRBJ2-1; abundance: few
CDR3aa: CASSLKSGMNYGYTF; CDR3nt: TGTGCCAGCAGTTTAAAATCCGGGATGAACTATGGCTACACCTTC; v_gene: TRBV12-3/TRBV12-4; d_gene: NA; j_gene: TRBJ1-2; abundance: many
CDR3aa: CASSFLGGDEQFF; CDR3nt: TGTGCCAGCTCATTCCTTGGGGGGGATGAGCAGTTCTTC; v_gene: TRBV18; d_gene: TRBD2; j_gene: TRBJ2-1; abundance: NA
CDR3aa: CASSFTGGDTEAFF; CDR3nt: TGCGCCAGCAGCTTTACAGGGGGAGACACTGAAGCTTTCTTT; v_gene: TRBV5-1; d_gene: TRBD1; j_gene: TRBJ1-1; abundance: many
CDR3aa: CASSVDGRSSYNEQFF; CDR3nt: TGTGCCAGCAGCGTAGACGGGAGGAGCTCCTACAATGAGCAGTTCTTC; v_gene: TRBV9; d_gene: TRBD2; j_gene: TRBJ2-1; abundance: NA
CDR3aa: CASSLQRRASGNEQFF; CDR3nt: TGTGCCAGCAGCCTCCAGCGGAGGGCCTCGGGGAATGAGCAGTTCTTC; v_gene: TRBV7-9; d_gene: NA; j_gene: TRBJ2-1; abundance: few
CDR3aa: CASSRPDSTNGYTF; CDR3nt: TGTGCCAGCAGCCGACCGGACAGTACAAATGGCTACACCTTC; v_gene: TRBV6-1; d_gene: NA; j_gene: TRBJ1-2; abundance: many
CDR3aa: CSVAGQQETQYF; CDR3nt: TGCAGCGTTGCGGGTCAGCAAGAGACCCAGTACTTC; v_gene: TRBV29-1; d_gene: NA; j_gene: TRBJ2-5; abundance: NA
CDR3aa: CATAKTSGYNEQFF; CDR3nt: TGTGCCACCGCCAAGACTAGCGGATACAATGAGCAGTTCTTC; v_gene: TRBV15; d_gene: TRBD2; j_gene: TRBJ2-1; abundance: many
CDR3aa: CAFRPRQNTGELFF; CDR3nt: TGTGCCTTTCGACCCCGACAGAACACCGGGGAGCTGTTTTTT; v_gene: TRBV10-3; d_gene: NA; j_gene: TRBJ2-2; abundance: many
CDR3aa: CASSQEVSRGDTQYF; CDR3nt: TGCGCCAGCAGCCAAGAAGTCTCACGAGGAGATACGCAGTATTTT; v_gene: TRBV4-3; d_gene: NA; j_gene: TRBJ2-3; abundance: NA
CDR3aa: CASSPSLAGAHSYNEQFF; CDR3nt: TGTGCCAGTAGCCCATCACTAGCGGGAGCCCATTCCTACAATGAGCAGTTCTTC; v_gene: TRBV19; d_gene: TRBD2; j_gene: TRBJ2-1; abundance: few
CDR3aa: CASSQDSGTNYNEQFF; CDR3nt: TGCGCCAGCAGCCAGGATAGCGGGACGAACTACAATGAGCAGTTCTTC; v_gene: TRBV4-3; d_gene: TRBD2; j_gene: TRBJ2-1; abundance: few
CDR3aa: CASSVAPSYEQYF; CDR3nt: TGTGCCAGCAGCGTAGCCCCCTCATACGAGCAGTACTTC; v_gene: TRBV9; d_gene: NA; j_gene: TRBJ2-7; abundance: few
CDR3aa: CAWSTSLAGGEQFF; CDR3nt: TGTGCCTGGAGTACCTCTCTAGCGGGTGGTGAGCAGTTCTTC; v_gene: TRBV30; d_gene: TRBD2; j_gene: TRBJ2-1; abundance: few
CDR3aa: CASSVAGAGANVLTF; CDR3nt: TGTGCCAGCAGCGTAGCCGGGGCTGGGGCCAACGTCCTGACTTTC; v_gene: TRBV9; d_gene: NA; j_gene: TRBJ2-6; abundance: few
CDR3aa: CASSLGQGRSDGYTF; CDR3nt: TGTGCCAGCAGCTTAGGACAGGGACGGTCAGATGGCTACACCTTC; v_gene: TRBV7-2; d_gene: TRBD1; j_gene: TRBJ1-2; abundance: few
CDR3aa: CASSVGGRDNQPQHF; CDR3nt: TGTGCCAGCAGCGTGGGGGGGAGGGACAATCAGCCCCAGCATTTT; v_gene: TRBV9; d_gene: NA; j_gene: TRBJ1-5; abundance: few
CDR3aa: CAWSGLASYEQYF; CDR3nt: TGTGCCTGGAGCGGACTAGCGAGCTACGAGCAGTACTTC; v_gene: TRBV30; d_gene: TRBD2; j_gene: TRBJ2-7; abundance: few
CDR3aa: CASSLPMSGYTF; CDR3nt: TGTGCCAGCAGCTTACCCATGTCGGGCTACACCTTC; v_gene: TRBV7-2; d_gene: NA; j_gene: TRBJ1-2; abundance: NA
CDR3aa: CSAREFTYNEQFF; CDR3nt: TGCAGTGCTAGAGAGTTCACCTACAATGAGCAGTTCTTC; v_gene: TRBV20-1; d_gene: NA; j_gene: TRBJ2-1; abundance: few
CDR3aa: CASSHLGSGPITGELFF; CDR3nt: TGTGCCAGCAGCCACCTGGGATCGGGACCGATCACCGGGGAGCTGTTTTTT; v_gene: TRBV4-2; d_gene: NA; j_gene: TRBJ2-2; abundance: NA
CDR3aa: CASSTLGFQETQYF; CDR3nt: TGTGCCAGCAGCACCCTGGGGTTCCAAGAGACCCAGTACTTC; v_gene: TRBV7-2; d_gene: NA; j_gene: TRBJ2-5; abundance: few
CDR3aa: CASSPGTSGDYNEQFF; CDR3nt: TGCGCCAGCAGCCCTGGGACTAGCGGGGACTACAATGAGCAGTTCTTC; v_gene: TRBV5-1; d_gene: TRBD2; j_gene: TRBJ2-1; abundance: NA
CDR3aa: CASSLVLAGGFPEQFF; CDR3nt: TGTGCCAGCAGCTTAGTGTTAGCGGGAGGATTTCCTGAGCAGTTCTTC; v_gene: TRBV7-2; d_gene: TRBD2; j_gene: TRBJ2-1; abundance: many
CDR3aa: CSARGLEETQYF; CDR3nt: TGCAGTGCTAGGGGACTAGAGGAGACCCAGTACTTC; v_gene: TRBV20-1; d_gene: TRBD2; j_gene: TRBJ2-5; abundance: NA
CDR3aa: CASSLAGSPYEQYF; CDR3nt: TGCGCCAGCAGCTTGGCCGGCTCCCCCTACGAGCAGTACTTC; v_gene: TRBV5-1; d_gene: NA; j_gene: TRBJ2-7; abundance: many
CDR3aa: CAINGGGFQETQYF; CDR3nt: TGTGCCATCAACGGGGGGGGATTCCAAGAGACCCAGTACTTC; v_gene: TRBV10-3; d_gene: TRBD2; j_gene: TRBJ2-5; abundance: many
CDR3aa: CASSGTSSYNEQFF; CDR3nt: TGTGCCAGCAGCGGGACTAGCAGCTACAATGAGCAGTTCTTC; v_gene: TRBV12-3/TRBV12-4; d_gene: TRBD2; j_gene: TRBJ2-1; abundance: few
CDR3aa: CASSIMKTGSGNQPQHF; CDR3nt: TGTGCCAGTAGTATTATGAAAACAGGGTCCGGCAATCAGCCCCAGCATTTT; v_gene: TRBV19; d_gene: NA; j_gene: TRBJ1-5; abundance: NA
CDR3aa: CASNGQGTGELFF; CDR3nt: TGTGCCAGCAACGGCCAGGGGACCGGGGAGCTGTTTTTT; v_gene: TRBV14; d_gene: NA; j_gene: TRBJ2-2; abundance: NA
CDR3aa: CASSLTLARETQYF; CDR3nt: TGTGCCAGCAGCTTGACCCTAGCCCGCGAGACCCAGTACTTC; v_gene: TRBV11-2; d_gene: NA; j_gene: TRBJ2-5; abundance: NA
CDR3aa: CSARVRTGITEAFF; CDR3nt: TGCAGTGCTAGAGTTAGGACAGGGATTACTGAAGCTTTCTTT; v_gene: TRBV20-1; d_gene: TRBD1; j_gene: TRBJ1-1; abundance: NA
CDR3aa: CASSQSTSGYNEQFF; CDR3nt: TGTGCCAGCTCACAAAGTACTAGCGGATACAATGAGCAGTTCTTC; v_gene: TRBV18; d_gene: TRBD2; j_gene: TRBJ2-1; abundance: NA
CDR3aa: CSALNSLAGSYEQYF; CDR3nt: TGCAGTGCTCTAAACAGCTTGGCGGGATCCTACGAGCAGTACTTC; v_gene: TRBV20-1; d_gene: NA; j_gene: TRBJ2-7; abundance: few
CDR3aa: CASSSGSGYTF; CDR3nt: TGTGCCAGCTCAAGTGGCTCTGGCTACACCTTC; v_gene: TRBV18; d_gene: NA; j_gene: TRBJ1-2; abundance: few
CDR3aa: CASSYGQGVQETQYF; CDR3nt: TGTGCCAGCAGCTATGGACAGGGGGTTCAAGAGACCCAGTACTTC; v_gene: TRBV7-6; d_gene: TRBD1; j_gene: TRBJ2-5; abundance: NA
CDR3aa: CASSLATGSYGYTF; CDR3nt: TGCGCCAGCAGCTTGGCCACGGGGAGCTATGGCTACACCTTC; v_gene: TRBV5-1; d_gene: NA; j_gene: TRBJ1-2; abundance: NA
CDR3aa: CATSDFGQVLQYF; CDR3nt: TGTGCCACCAGTGATTTTGGTCAGGTCTTACAGTATTTT; v_gene: TRBV24-1; d_gene: NA; j_gene: TRBJ2-3; abundance: NA